This T cell receptor beta chain was recovered during a study of T cell responses to AZD1222 COVID-19 vaccine (dated by TCRdb to the early 2020s). Concerning the study at large: AZD1222 recipients with second doses at about 4 weeks or about 12 weeks were pooled, because spike-specific TCR depth and breadth did not differ between schedules. A total of approximately 240 trial participants underwent TCR sequencing, of whom 200 to 220 had received two doses of AZD1222 and about 26 had received two doses of the MenACWY control vaccine. Enrollment into the trials was organized by age into subgroups of 18-55, 56-69 and 70-plus years, and those subgroups contained 148, 28 and 57 TCR-sequenced participants, respectively.

The CDR3 regions of human TCRbeta chains were subjected to immunosequencing. As for how the authors treated the data: Repertoire TCRs were checked for matches against a reference library of SARS-CoV-2-specific TCRs that had been generated using the MIRA antigen-specificity platform. Breadth was defined as the fraction of unique TCRs that were SARS-CoV-2-associated. Depth was defined as the fraction of total T cells that were SARS-CoV-2-associated. Each spike-specific TCR was assigned to its reactive spike region and to a CD4 or CD8 class using the MIRA data. Log10-transformed breadth and depth values were compared by one-way ANOVA with Sidak's multiple comparisons tests. As stored in TCRdb, this immuneACCESS dataset retains in-frame rearrangements with V and J assigned. A fraction of the clones does not appear; measured against another copy, unresolved V genes explain less than half of the discrepancy, and the remainder lacks a known reason. V and J calls and clone size are as listed in that table; D and trimming were resolved from the DNA. The sample table holds 100,000 to 130,000 clones, of which 86% were seen once. Roughly 3% of the sample lies in the top ten.

This clone was counted a single time. The specificity of this receptor is unknown. The record has no base qualities; no much larger clone is one base away. The time point label corresponds to: baseline before first vaccination. Vaccinee samples were obtained from the UK trials COV001 and COV002, which included a single-blind randomized controlled phase 2/3 trial of AZD1222 (ChAdOx1 nCoV-19) in healthy adults. For TCRbeta chain sequencing, PBMC samples from trial participants were taken at day 0 and at day 28 after the second dose. Points the paper makes about the study in general: Participants were mostly white British and included more females than males, and it was suggested by the authors that clonal diversity may have been underestimated. After two AZD1222 doses, spike-specific TCR breadth and depth were significantly higher than at day 0 and than in MenACWY recipients. Nearly half of unique spike-specific TCRs reportedly recognized epitopes outside regions mutated in the B.1.351 and B.1.1.7 variants. The vaccine-associated CD4 TCRs covered the entire spike protein, and the dominant responses fell in regions 160-218 and 743-854. The 56-69-year group was small, and its depth increase did not reach significance, likely because of low power. Because no day 14 peak-response samples were available, the repertoires could be characterized only after the peak T cell response. Conclusions about previously exposed vaccinees were limited because only six or seven AZD1222 recipients were SARS-CoV-2 seropositive at baseline.

The CDR3 holds 13 amino acids from the cysteine to the phenylalanine. The entry retains the CDR3 DNA only, 39 bases that are in frame from base 1. Trimming removed 4 bases from V and 4 bases from J; the gene matches leave 4 bases unexplained. CDR1 and CDR2, per the germline V gene, are SGDLS and YYNGEE. The chain is encoded by TRBV9 joined to TRBJ1-2, and TRBD1 aligns with 7 junction nucleotides. This receptor was taken from an adult in good health. Material: peripheral blood, obtained on day 0 of AZD1222 vaccination. The sequence in DNA is TGTGCCAGCAGCCCGCGGGACAGCTATGGCTACACCTTC. Its translation is CASSPRDSYGYTF.